This T cell receptor beta chain came from a study of blood T cells in healthy people across ages. The table lists this clonotype with a count of one. The CDR3 is 13 amino acids. Trimming shortened V by 0 bases and J by 10 bases, and 11 bases separated the two germline ends. Germline CDR1 reads SGHAT; CDR2 reads FQDESV (reference sequence). It was with a sample-barcoded 5' primer and a J-beta primer mix that a second PCR of roughly 6 to 11 cycles was run. No fewer than 2.5 million CDR3-containing paired-end reads came from each sample. TCRdb recomputed calls from the 5' RACE reads with MiXCR, one row per CDR3 protein. Seen here are hundreds of thousands of distinct CDR3 sequences, roughly 60% observed once, and the top ten hold roughly 22%.

Sample: blood. The chain carries TRBV11-1 and TRBJ2-3; D is uncertain. This TCR derives from a man aged 25 to 40 in good health. CDR3 sequence reads: CASSLAPESPQYF. CDR3 nucleotide sequence: TGTGCCAGCAGCTTAGCACCGGAATCTCCGCAGTATTTT.